The clone carrying this TCR beta chain appeared a few times. Antigen specificity is unknown. This sample is part of a study of post-analysis software for immune sequencing data. Trimming removed 2 bases at V and 7 bases at J, with 9 bases between. The CDR3 spans 13 residues. The germline gives CDR1 KGHSH, CDR2 LQKENI. Study-level findings and limits: Comparison of patients with controls showed a handful of TRBV segments more frequent in patients, TRBV5-6, TRBV5-1 and TRBV20-1 among them.

Built from TCR beta cDNA, the libraries had unique molecular identifiers in them. Each CDR3 protein is one row after TCRdb ran MiXCR on the PCR reads. The sample carries hundreds of thousands of distinct CDR3 sequences, roughly 47% recorded once. This chain links TRBV18 with TRBJ2-1; no firm D call. Sequenced: blood. The TCR comes from a girl aged 10 to 17 with multiple sclerosis. The CDR3 protein is CASSPGQVNEQFF. CDR3 sequence (DNA): TGTGCCAGCTCACCAGGGCAGGTTAATGAGCAGTTCTTC. Using reference TRBV18 and TRBJ2-1 for the parts outside the CDR3, the full variable domain is NAGVMQNPRHLVRRRGQEARLRCSPMKGHSHVYWYRQLPEEGLKFMVYLQKENIIDESGMPKERFSAEFPKEGPSILRIQQVVRGDSAAYFCASSPGQVNEQFFGPGTRLTVL.